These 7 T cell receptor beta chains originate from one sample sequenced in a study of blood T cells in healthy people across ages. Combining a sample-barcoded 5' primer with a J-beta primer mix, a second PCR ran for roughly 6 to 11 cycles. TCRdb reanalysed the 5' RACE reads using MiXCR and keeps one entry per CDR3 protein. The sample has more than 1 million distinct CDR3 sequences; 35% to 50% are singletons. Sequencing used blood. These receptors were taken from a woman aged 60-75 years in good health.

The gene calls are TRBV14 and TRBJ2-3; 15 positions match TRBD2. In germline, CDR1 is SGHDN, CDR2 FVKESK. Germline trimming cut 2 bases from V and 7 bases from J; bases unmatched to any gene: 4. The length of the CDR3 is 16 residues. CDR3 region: CASSQPGTSGRHTQYF. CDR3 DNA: TGTGCCAGCAGCCAACCCGGGACTAGCGGGAGGCATACGCAGTATTTT.

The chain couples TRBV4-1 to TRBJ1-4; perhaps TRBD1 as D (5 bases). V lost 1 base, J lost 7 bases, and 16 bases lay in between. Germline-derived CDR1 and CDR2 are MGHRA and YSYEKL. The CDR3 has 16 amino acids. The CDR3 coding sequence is TGCGCCAGCAGCCAAGCCCCGGGGCTCGGGCTTGAAAAACTGTTTTTT. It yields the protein CASSQAPGLGLEKLFF.

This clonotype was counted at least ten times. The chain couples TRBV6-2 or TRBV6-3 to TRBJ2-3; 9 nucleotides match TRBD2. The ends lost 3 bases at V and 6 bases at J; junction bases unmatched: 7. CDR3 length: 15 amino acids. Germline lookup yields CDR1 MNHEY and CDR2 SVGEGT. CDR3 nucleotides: TGTGCCAGCAGTTATGGGACTAGCTTTTGGGATACGCAGTATTTT. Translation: CASSYGTSFWDTQYF.

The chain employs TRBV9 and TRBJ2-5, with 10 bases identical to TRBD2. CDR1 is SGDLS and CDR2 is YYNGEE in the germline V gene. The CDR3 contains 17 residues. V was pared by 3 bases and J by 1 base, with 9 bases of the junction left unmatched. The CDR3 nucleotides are TGTGCCAGCAGCGCCGGGGGAAGGACTAGCGGCCAAGAGACCCAGTACTTC. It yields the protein CASSAGGRTSGQETQYF.

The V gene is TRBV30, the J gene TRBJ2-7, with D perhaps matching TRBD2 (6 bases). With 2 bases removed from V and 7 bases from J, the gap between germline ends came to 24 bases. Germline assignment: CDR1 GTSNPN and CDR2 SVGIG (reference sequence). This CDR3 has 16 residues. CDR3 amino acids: CAWSPLLSGLDREQYF. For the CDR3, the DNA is TGTGCCTGGAGTCCCCTTCTTAGCGGACTCGATAGAGAGCAGTACTTC.

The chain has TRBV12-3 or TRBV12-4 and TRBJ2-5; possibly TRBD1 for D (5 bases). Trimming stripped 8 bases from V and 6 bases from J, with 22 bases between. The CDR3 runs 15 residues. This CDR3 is CASVKGRALGQTQYF. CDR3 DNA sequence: TGTGCCAGCGTGAAGGGGCGCGCATTAGGGCAGACCCAGTACTTC.

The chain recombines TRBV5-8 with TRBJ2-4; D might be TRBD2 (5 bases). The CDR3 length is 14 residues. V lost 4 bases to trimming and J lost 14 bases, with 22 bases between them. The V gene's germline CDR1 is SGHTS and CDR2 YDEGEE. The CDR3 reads CASSGVLVTREKYF. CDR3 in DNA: TGTGCCAGCAGCGGGGTTCTGGTCACGAGGGAGAAGTACTTC.